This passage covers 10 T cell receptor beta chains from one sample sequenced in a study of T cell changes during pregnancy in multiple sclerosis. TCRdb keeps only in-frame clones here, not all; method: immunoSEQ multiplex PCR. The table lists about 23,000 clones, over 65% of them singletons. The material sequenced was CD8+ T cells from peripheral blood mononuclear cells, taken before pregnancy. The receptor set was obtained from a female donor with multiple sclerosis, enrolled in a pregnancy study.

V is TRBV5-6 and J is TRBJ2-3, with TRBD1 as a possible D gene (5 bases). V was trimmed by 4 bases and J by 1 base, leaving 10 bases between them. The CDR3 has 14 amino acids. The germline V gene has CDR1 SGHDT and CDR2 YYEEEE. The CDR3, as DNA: TGTGCCAGCAGCCCAATCAGGGGCACAGATACGCAGTATTTT. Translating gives CASSPIRGTDTQYF. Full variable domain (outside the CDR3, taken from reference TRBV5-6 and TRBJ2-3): DAGVTQSPTHLIKTRGQQVTLRCSPKSGHDTVSWYQQALGQGPQFIFQYYEEEERQRGNFPDRFSGHQFPNYSSELNVNALLLGDSALYLCASSPIRGTDTQYFGPGTRLTVL.

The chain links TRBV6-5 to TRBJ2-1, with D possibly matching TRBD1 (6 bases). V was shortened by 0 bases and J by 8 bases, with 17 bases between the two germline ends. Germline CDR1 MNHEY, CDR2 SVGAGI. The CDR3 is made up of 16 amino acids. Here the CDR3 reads CASSYSTGEEVHEQFF. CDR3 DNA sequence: TGTGCCAGCAGTTACTCGACAGGAGAGGAGGTGCATGAGCAGTTCTTC.

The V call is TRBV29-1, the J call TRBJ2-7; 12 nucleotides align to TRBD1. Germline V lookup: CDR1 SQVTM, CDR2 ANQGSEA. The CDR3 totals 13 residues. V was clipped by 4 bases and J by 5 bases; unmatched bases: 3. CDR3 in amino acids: CSVVGTGGHEQYF. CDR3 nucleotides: TGCAGCGTTGTGGGGACAGGGGGCCACGAGCAGTACTTC.

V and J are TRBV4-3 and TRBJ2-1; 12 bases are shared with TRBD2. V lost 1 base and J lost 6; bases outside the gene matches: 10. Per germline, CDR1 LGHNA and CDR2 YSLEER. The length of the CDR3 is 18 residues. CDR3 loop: CASSQAPTGLAGSNEQFF. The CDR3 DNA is TGCGCCAGCAGCCAAGCCCCCACAGGACTAGCGGGATCCAATGAGCAGTTCTTC.

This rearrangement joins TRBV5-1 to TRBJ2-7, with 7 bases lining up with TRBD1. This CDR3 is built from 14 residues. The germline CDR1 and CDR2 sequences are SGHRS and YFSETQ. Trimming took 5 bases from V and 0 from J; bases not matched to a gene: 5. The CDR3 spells CASSSGTVSYEQYF. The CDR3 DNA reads TGCGCCAGCAGTTCCGGGACAGTCTCCTACGAGCAGTACTTC.

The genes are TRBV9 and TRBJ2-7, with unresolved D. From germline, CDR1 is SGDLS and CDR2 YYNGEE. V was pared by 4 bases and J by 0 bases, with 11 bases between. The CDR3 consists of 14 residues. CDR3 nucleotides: TGTGCCAGCAGCCCAGAATCCCTCTCCTACGAGCAGTACTTC. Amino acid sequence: CASSPESLSYEQYF.

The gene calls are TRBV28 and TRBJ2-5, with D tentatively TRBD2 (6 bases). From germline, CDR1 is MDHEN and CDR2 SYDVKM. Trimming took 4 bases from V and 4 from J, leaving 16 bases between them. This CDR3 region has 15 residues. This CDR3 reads CASSSGGSTTETQYF. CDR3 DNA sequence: TGTGCCAGCAGTTCCGGAGGGTCCACCACAGAGACCCAGTACTTC.

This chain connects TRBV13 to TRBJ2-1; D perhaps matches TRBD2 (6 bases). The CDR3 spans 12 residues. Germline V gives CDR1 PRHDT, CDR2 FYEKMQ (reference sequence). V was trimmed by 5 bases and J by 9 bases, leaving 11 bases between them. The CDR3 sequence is CASSPRRAEQFF. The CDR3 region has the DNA TGTGCCAGCAGCCCTCGGAGGGCTGAGCAGTTCTTC.

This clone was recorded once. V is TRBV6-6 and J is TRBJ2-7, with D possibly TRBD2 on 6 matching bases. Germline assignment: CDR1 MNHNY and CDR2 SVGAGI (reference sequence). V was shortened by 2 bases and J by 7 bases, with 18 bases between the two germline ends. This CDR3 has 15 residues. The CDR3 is CASSYAEGESGEQYF. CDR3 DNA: TGTGCCAGCAGTTACGCGGAGGGAGAGTCGGGGGAGCAGTACTTC.

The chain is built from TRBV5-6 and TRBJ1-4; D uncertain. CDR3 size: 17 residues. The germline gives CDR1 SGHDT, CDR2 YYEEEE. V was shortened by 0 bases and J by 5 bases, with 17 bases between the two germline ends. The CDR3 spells CASSLESQAGFNEKLFF. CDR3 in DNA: TGTGCCAGCAGCTTGGAGAGTCAGGCGGGTTTCAATGAAAAACTGTTTTTT. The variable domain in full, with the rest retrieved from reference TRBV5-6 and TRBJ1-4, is DAGVTQSPTHLIKTRGQQVTLRCSPKSGHDTVSWYQQALGQGPQFIFQYYEEEERQRGNFPDRFSGHQFPNYSSELNVNALLLGDSALYLCASSLESQAGFNEKLFFGSGTQLSVL.